This note documents a single T cell receptor (beta chain) sequence. Germline V lookup: CDR1 DFQATT, CDR2 SNEGSKA (reference sequence). CDR3 length: 16 amino acids. Trimming took off 0 bases at V and 11 bases at J, with 25 bases between the two ends. This sample's RNA came from whole unsorted tissue. Chemotherapy-naive patients with new lung cancer underwent thoracic surgery in China, August–November 2014. The data stem from a study of tumor and adjacent non-tumor tissue in lung cancer. For the study at large: The patients, around 10 men and 5 women, were about 30 to 76 with stage I to III disease.

The library came from three nested PCR rounds adapted from ARM-PCR protocols. MiXCR, applied by TCRdb to the multiplex PCR reads, yields one record per CDR3 protein. The table records about 200,000 distinct CDR3 sequences, 60% to 75% of them present only once. V gene TRBV20-1 combines with J gene TRBJ1-2; a possible D gene is TRBD1 (6 bases). The sequence was obtained from a man between 60 and 75 years old with non-small cell lung cancer. Sequencing input: lung tumor tissue. CDR3 in amino acids: CSARDLGPGAIKGYTF. CDR3 coding DNA: TGCAGTGCTAGAGATCTAGGCCCAGGGGCGATTAAAGGTTACACCTTC.